Listed here is a single TCR beta chain. Its matching antigen is unknown. The PCR had 60 Vbeta and 13 Jbeta primers. This table comes from immunoSEQ multiplex PCR, and its TCRdb copy is limited to in-frame clones, with some not included. This sample contains approximately 30,000 clones. CDR3 length: 15 amino acids. Germline values: CDR1 MNHNS, CDR2 SASEGT. Unmatched junction bases numbered 3, after V lost 6 bases and J lost 0 bases. These data belong to a study of cytomegalovirus exposure and HLA in healthy donors. Study overall: HLA-typed donors contributed some 77 million unique TCRs, which were held in an early data release.

Points from the study as a whole: 87-base-pair reads could not separate some V segments, including TRBV6-2 and TRBV6-3.

The chain recombines TRBV6-1 with TRBJ2-1; TRBD1 aligns across 9 bases. This receptor was identified in a woman in her forties in good health and CMV-seropositive. Material: PBMCs. The CDR3 sequence: CASRRQGVSYNEQFF. CDR3 coding DNA: TGTGCCAGCAGACGACAGGGGGTCTCCTACAATGAGCAGTTCTTC.